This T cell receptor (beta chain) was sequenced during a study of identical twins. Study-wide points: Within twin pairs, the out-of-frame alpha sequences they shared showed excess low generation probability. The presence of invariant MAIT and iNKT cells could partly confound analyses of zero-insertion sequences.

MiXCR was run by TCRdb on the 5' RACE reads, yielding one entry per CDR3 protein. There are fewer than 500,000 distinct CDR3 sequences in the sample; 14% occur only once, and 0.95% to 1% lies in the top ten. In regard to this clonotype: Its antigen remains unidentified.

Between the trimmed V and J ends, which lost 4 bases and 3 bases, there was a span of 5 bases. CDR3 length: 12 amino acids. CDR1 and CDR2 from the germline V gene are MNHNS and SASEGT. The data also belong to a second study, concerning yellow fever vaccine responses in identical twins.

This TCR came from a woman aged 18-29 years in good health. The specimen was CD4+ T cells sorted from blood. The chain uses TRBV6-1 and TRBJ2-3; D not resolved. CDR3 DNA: TGTGCCAGCAGTGCAATGACAGATACGCAGTATTTT. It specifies CASSAMTDTQYF.